The next 8 T cell receptor beta chains were all read from a single sample in a study of shared clonotypes between healthy human individuals. The repertoire was sequenced with immunoSEQ multiplex PCR; TCRdb's copy has only in-frame clones and lacks some. The repertoire holds hundreds of thousands of clones, with about 96% as singletons. The material sequenced was memory CD8+ T cells sorted from blood. Stated subset: CD45RO+ cells pooled with CCR7-negative TemRA cells. Receptor source: a man aged 25-40 years in good health.

The CDR3 coding sequence is TGTGCCAGCAGTTGGGTAATTCGCACAGATACGCAGTATTTT. Its protein product is CASSWVIRTDTQYF. The chain links TRBV28 to TRBJ2-3, with no clear D. Trimming shortened V by 4 bases and J by 1 base, and 9 bases separated the two germline ends. CDR1 and CDR2 from the germline V gene are MDHEN and SYDVKM. CDR3 length: 14 amino acids.

This clone appeared once. The chain couples TRBV19 to TRBJ2-7, with a tentative D call TRBD1 (6 bases). Germline-derived CDR1 and CDR2 are LNHDA and SQIVND (reference sequence). The CDR3 has 13 amino acids. V shed 4 bases and J shed 1 base, with 8 bases lying between them. CDR3 protein: CASSTDRSYEQYF. The CDR3, as DNA: TGTGCCAGTAGTACCGACAGGTCCTACGAGCAGTACTTC.

A note on this clone: One junction end does not reproduce the germline sequence, and a read error may be involved. The chain couples TRBV19 to TRBJ1-2; TRBD1 aligns across 9 bases. CDR1 and CDR2 from the germline V gene are LNHDA and SQIVND (reference sequence). The CDR3 has 15 residues. CDR3 sequence (DNA): TGTGCCAGTAGTATCGGCGGGACAGGGTGGGATGGCCACACCTTC. Translating gives CASSIGGTGWDGHTF.

This sequence joins TRBV6-5 and TRBJ2-5; D perhaps matches TRBD2 (6 bases). Germline V gene data show CDR1 as MNHEY and CDR2 as SVGAGI. The CDR3 length is 14 residues. Trimming removed 9 bases at V and 2 bases at J, with 16 bases between. CDR3 coding DNA: TGTGCCAGAGCCTCCGGGACTGTTCAAGAGACCCAGTACTTC. It specifies CARASGTVQETQYF.

This clone showed up just once. This sequence joins TRBV6-1 and TRBJ2-7, with 10 positions matching TRBD2. The V segment lost 3 bases and the J segment 6 bases; nucleotides outside the gene matches: 8. The CDR3 spans 15 residues. The germline CDR1 and CDR2 sequences are MNHNS and SASEGT. The CDR3: CASSDWLAGAGEQYF. CDR3 coding DNA: TGTGCCAGCAGTGACTGGCTAGCGGGAGCTGGCGAGCAGTACTTC.

The rearrangement joins TRBV4-2 to TRBJ1-6; maybe TRBD1 (6 bases). V dropped 0 bases and J dropped 0 bases, with 15 bases sitting between them. This CDR3 has 19 amino acids. The germline CDR1 and CDR2 sequences are LGHNA and YNFKEQ. DNA of the CDR3: TGTGCCAGCAGCCAAGAACCCGGGACAACTTTCTCCTATAATTCACCCCTCCACTTT. Protein: CASSQEPGTTFSYNSPLHF.

The chain employs TRBV19 and TRBJ1-5; D remains ambiguous. With 2 bases removed from V and 7 bases from J, the gap between germline ends came to 6 bases. The CDR3 is 12 amino acids. The germline gives CDR1 LNHDA, CDR2 SQIVND (reference sequence). The CDR3 loop reads CASSIPPQPQHF. The CDR3 bases are TGTGCCAGTAGTATACCACCACAGCCCCAGCATTTT.

This chain links TRBV2 with TRBJ1-3; D not resolved. The CDR3 covers 13 residues. Looked up from germline, CDR1 is SNHLY and CDR2 is FYNNEI. V lost 4 bases to trimming and J lost 5 bases, with 9 bases between them. The CDR3 region has the DNA TGTGCCAGCAGTGGAGGGTCCAGAAACACCATATATTTT. As protein: CASSGGSRNTIYF.